These 18 T cell receptor beta chains came from one sample sequenced in a study of blood T cell repertoires in COVID-19. The data were produced by immunoSEQ multiplex PCR, yet TCRdb's version contains in-frame clones alone and is incomplete. The sample lists hundreds of thousands of clones, 75% to 85% occurring once. The sequenced sample was peripheral blood. The receptors stem from a man between 45 and 60 years old with active or convalescent COVID-19.

The CDR3 loop reads CASSQDPGVALSQETQYF. Written as DNA, the CDR3 is TGTGCCAGCAGCCAAGACCCCGGGGTAGCCTTATCCCAAGAGACCCAGTACTTC. The V and J genes are TRBV3-1 (or the pseudogene TRBV3-2) and TRBJ2-5, with D tentatively TRBD2 (5 bases). The CDR3 totals 18 residues. The germline V gene has CDR1 LGHDT and CDR2 YNNKEL (reference sequence). Trimming left V 0 bases short and J 1 base short, with 18 bases between.

This rearrangement joins TRBV4-3 to TRBJ1-6; TRBD1 is a possible D gene (5 bases). The CDR3 sequence is 17 residues long. Trimming removed 1 base at V and 0 bases at J, with 10 bases between. CDR1 is LGHNA and CDR2 is YSLEER in the germline V gene. This CDR3 is CASSQGTLSSYNSPLHF. The CDR3 nucleotides read TGCGCCAGCAGCCAAGGGACATTAAGCTCCTATAATTCACCCCTCCACTTT.

This chain joins TRBV12-5 and TRBJ1-5; TRBD1 matches 10 bases. Germline V CDR1 and CDR2: LGHNT, FRNRAP. CDR3 length: 15 residues. V was clipped by 5 bases and J by 4 bases; unmatched bases: 5. CDR3 residues: CASGRRTGGNQPQHF. The CDR3 bases are TGTGCTAGTGGTCGCCGGACAGGGGGAAATCAGCCCCAGCATTTT.

The genes are TRBV5-4 and TRBJ2-5, with 10 positions matching TRBD2. There are 16 residues in the CDR3. J was trimmed by 5 bases and V by 4 bases; bases with no gene match: 11. Per the germline V gene, CDR1 is SGHNT and CDR2 is YYREEE (reference sequence). CDR3 DNA sequence: TGTGCCAGCAGCCCCGAGCCGGGAGCGGGGGGGGAGACCCAGTACTTC. It encodes CASSPEPGAGGETQYF. Looking up the rest from reference TRBV5-4 and TRBJ2-5 gives the full variable domain: ETGVTQSPTHLIKTRGQQVTLRCSSQSGHNTVSWYQQALGQGPQFIFQYYREEENGRGNFPPRFSGLQFPNYSSELNVNALELDDSALYLCASSPEPGAGGETQYFGPGTRLLVL.

The chain combines TRBV14 with TRBJ2-5; D perhaps matches TRBD1 (6 bases). This CDR3 spans 14 amino acids. Trimming left V 5 bases short and J 5 bases short, with 15 bases between. Germline V lookup: CDR1 SGHDN, CDR2 FVKESK. The CDR3 protein is CASSSGQPGETQYF. CDR3 bases: TGTGCCAGCAGCTCCGGACAGCCGGGGGAGACCCAGTACTTC.

This chain uses TRBV20-1 with TRBJ2-5; either TRBD1 or TRBD2 may fit D (6 bases each). V lost 3 bases, J lost 5 bases, and 10 bases lay in between. Germline values: CDR1 DFQATT, CDR2 SNEGSKA (reference sequence). The CDR3 extends over 12 amino acids. The CDR3 reads CSASGGLETQYF. CDR3 nucleotides: TGCAGTGCTAGTGGGGGGCTGGAGACCCAGTACTTC.

The CDR3 loop is CASSVGGDLYEQYF. CDR3 nucleotide sequence: TGTGCCAGCAGCGTAGGCGGGGACCTCTACGAGCAGTACTTC. This chain connects TRBV9 to TRBJ2-7; a possible D gene is TRBD2 (6 bases). V lost 0 bases and J lost 3, with 10 bases in between. CDR3 length: 14 residues. Per the germline V gene, CDR1 is SGDLS and CDR2 is YYNGEE.

This clone has a handful of counts. This rearrangement joins TRBV29-1 to TRBJ2-7, with 7 bases matching TRBD1. The CDR3 runs 12 residues. The trim removed 6 bases at V and 6 bases at J, leaving 8 bases unmatched. Germline-derived CDR1 and CDR2 are SQVTM and ANQGSEA. The CDR3 is CSVDRQGSEQYF. The CDR3 region has the DNA TGCAGCGTCGACCGACAGGGTAGCGAGCAGTACTTC.

This chain joins TRBV21-1 and TRBJ1-5; the DNA was not used to check the table's D call, TRBD1. TRBV21-1 is annotated as a pseudogene. The CDR3 extends over 14 amino acids. For the CDR3, the DNA is TGTGCCAGCAGCAAACCTTGGCAGGGGGTGCCCCAGCATTTT. It specifies CASSKPWQGVPQHF.

The genes are TRBV3-1 (or the pseudogene TRBV3-2) and TRBJ1-1; 7 bases map to TRBD1. Trimming took 3 bases from V and 4 from J; bases not matched to a gene: 5. The length of the CDR3 is 14 residues. CDR1 and CDR2 (germline): LGHDT, YNNKEL (reference sequence). The chain's CDR3 is CASSQSTGVTEAFF. The CDR3 DNA follows: TGTGCCAGCAGCCAGTCTACAGGGGTCACTGAAGCTTTCTTT.

V usage is TRBV30 and J usage is TRBJ1-5; 7 nucleotides align to TRBD1. Germline CDR1 and CDR2: GTSNPN and SVGIG (reference sequence). The CDR3 runs 14 residues. The V and J ends lost 0 bases and 4 bases, in that order; junction bases with no gene match: 3. The CDR3 region has the DNA TGTGCCTGGAGTGTAGGGGACAGAAATCAGCCCCAGCATTTT. This sequence encodes CAWSVGDRNQPQHF.

This clone was found once. This chain connects TRBV5-1 to TRBJ2-2; tentatively, D is TRBD2 (6 bases). The CDR3 extends over 15 amino acids. Germline CDR1 reads SGHRS; CDR2 reads YFSETQ. Trimming pared 5 bases from V and 3 bases from J, leaving 14 bases between. CDR3 nucleotide sequence: TGCGCCAGCAGGTTGTCAGCGGGTTACACCGGGGAGCTGTTTTTT. Translation gives CASRLSAGYTGELFF.

The J gene is TRBJ2-2, the V gene TRBV25-1; D is perhaps TRBD2 (5 bases). In germline, CDR1 is MGHDK, CDR2 SYGVNS. V lost 4 bases, J lost 7 bases, and 19 bases lay in between. This CDR3 is 16 amino acids long. The CDR3 nucleotides read TGTGCCAGCAGTGGGCGAGGGTTCTCTATTGACGGGGAGCTGTTTTTT. Its protein product is CASSGRGFSIDGELFF.

The chain joins TRBV11-2 to TRBJ1-1; 7 bases are a match to TRBD1. Unmatched junction bases numbered 6, after V lost 5 bases and J lost 0 bases. The length of the CDR3 is 15 residues. Germline assignment: CDR1 SGHAT and CDR2 FQNNGV. The CDR3 sequence is CASSRGTVMNTEAFF. In DNA, the CDR3 is TGTGCCAGCAGCCGCGGGACAGTGATGAACACTGAAGCTTTCTTT. Combining the CDR3 with reference TRBV11-2 and TRBJ1-1 gives the whole variable domain EAGVAQSPRYKIIEKRQSVAFWCNPISGHATLYWYQQILGQGPKLLIQFQNNGVVDDSQLPKDRFSAERLKGVDSTLKIQPAKLEDSAVYLCASSRGTVMNTEAFFGQGTRLTVV.

The chain couples TRBV7-9 to TRBJ2-1; a weak D match, TRBD2 (6 bases). Between the trimmed V and J ends, which lost 5 bases and 9 bases, there was a span of 11 bases. Germline V gives CDR1 SEHNR, CDR2 FQNEAQ (reference sequence). The CDR3 sequence is 12 residues long. CDR3 in amino acids: CASSPAGFEQFF. In DNA form, the CDR3 reads TGTGCCAGCAGCCCCGCGGGGTTTGAGCAGTTCTTC.

In this sample, this clone turned up a few times. The genes are TRBV30 and TRBJ1-1, with D unclear. V lost 7 bases and J lost 8, with 14 bases in between. Looked up from germline, CDR1 is GTSNPN and CDR2 is SVGIG (reference sequence). The CDR3 length is 11 residues. In nucleotides, the CDR3 is TGTGCCTTGGAGCGGAGGTCCGAAGCTTTCTTT. It is translated as CALERRSEAFF.

The chain links TRBV15 to TRBJ2-7, with a possible D match to TRBD2 (5 bases). Trimming pared 3 bases from V and 7 bases from J, leaving 13 bases between. This CDR3 has 13 amino acids. Germline CDR1 is LNHNV and CDR2 is YYDKDF (reference sequence). CDR3 protein: CATSRPFSGEQYF. The CDR3 DNA follows: TGTGCCACCAGCAGGCCGTTTTCGGGAGAGCAGTACTTC.

This chain joins TRBV2 and TRBJ2-1; D perhaps matches TRBD2 (5 bases). V lost 7 bases and J 0 bases, leaving 13 bases between the germline ends. There are 15 residues in the CDR3. The germline V gene encodes CDR1 SNHLY and CDR2 FYNNEI. CDR3 sequence reads: CASNVQAASYNEQFF. For the CDR3, the DNA is TGTGCCAGCAACGTTCAAGCGGCCTCCTACAATGAGCAGTTCTTC. Combining the CDR3 with reference TRBV2 and TRBJ2-1 gives the whole variable domain EPEVTQTPSHQVTQMGQEVILRCVPISNHLYFYWYRQILGQKVEFLVSFYNNEISEKSEIFDDQFSVERPDGSNFTLKIRSTKLEDSAMYFCASNVQAASYNEQFFGPGTRLTVL.